Listed below are T cell receptor beta chains from one sample, sequenced in a study of shared clonotypes between healthy human individuals. Here immunoSEQ multiplex PCR was the method, and the copy in TCRdb shows in-frame clones only, minus some. The table records about 2,100,000 clones, roughly 91% of them present only once. What was sequenced was naive CD8+ T cells from PBMCs. These receptors all stem from a man in his late teens or twenties in good health. Some clones in this sample may be carry-over from other donors' samples. Both conserved end residues are part of each CDR3. A D gene is named only where the DNA matches it firmly.

J gene: TRBJ2-1; V gene: TRBV27; D gene: TRBD2; CDR3 DNA: TGTGCCAGCAGTTCGAGCGGGGGGGCCTACAATGAGCAGTTCTTC; CDR3 protein: CASSSSGGAYNEQFF
J gene: TRBJ1-2; V gene: TRBV15; D gene: .; CDR3 DNA: TGTGCCACCAGCAGAGCCCTGTCCATTAACTATGGCTACACCTTC; CDR3 protein: CATSRALSINYGYTF
J gene: TRBJ1-3; V gene: TRBV4-3; D gene: TRBD1; CDR3 DNA: TGCGCCAGCAGCCAAGATATGGGGACAGGATCTGGAAACACCATATATTTT; CDR3 protein: CASSQDMGTGSGNTIYF
J gene: TRBJ2-5; V gene: TRBV28; D gene: TRBD2; CDR3 DNA: TGTGCCAGCAGACTCATACTAGCGGGAGGTCAAGAGACCCAGTACTTC; CDR3 protein: CASRLILAGGQETQYF
J gene: TRBJ2-1; V gene: TRBV10-3; D gene: .; CDR3 DNA: TGTGCCATCAGTGAGGGGGGCAGCTCCTACAATGAGCAGTTCTTC; CDR3 protein: CAISEGGSSYNEQFF
J gene: TRBJ2-1; V gene: TRBV19; D gene: TRBD2; CDR3 DNA: TGTGCCAGTAGACATCGACTAGCGGGAGGCAATGAGCAGTTCTTC; CDR3 protein: CASRHRLAGGNEQFF
J gene: TRBJ2-6; V gene: TRBV9; D gene: .; CDR3 DNA: TGTGCCAGCAGCGCCCAGGGTTTTGGGGCCAACGTCCTGACTTTC; CDR3 protein: CASSAQGFGANVLTF
J gene: TRBJ2-1; V gene: TRBV14; D gene: .; CDR3 DNA: TGTGCCAGCAGCCGAGATAGCGGAAGCTCCTACAATGAGCAGTTCTTC; CDR3 protein: CASSRDSGSSYNEQFF
J gene: TRBJ2-3; V gene: TRBV5-1; D gene: .; CDR3 DNA: TGCGCCAGCAGCAGGGACGGAGAGGCCCCAGATACGCAGTATTTT; CDR3 protein: CASSRDGEAPDTQYF
J gene: TRBJ2-1; V gene: TRBV5-4; D gene: TRBD2; CDR3 DNA: TGTGCCAGCAGCTTCACGGCGGGAGGGCCGGGGAATGAGCAGTTCTTC; CDR3 protein: CASSFTAGGPGNEQFF
J gene: TRBJ2-5; V gene: TRBV4-3; D gene: TRBD1; CDR3 DNA: TGCGCCAGCAGCCAAGGGACAGGGTCAAGGGAGACCCAGTACTTC; CDR3 protein: CASSQGTGSRETQYF
J gene: TRBJ1-5; V gene: TRBV4-1; D gene: TRBD1; CDR3 DNA: TGCGCCAGCAGCCAAGATTGGGGGGGACAGCTCCTTTATAGCAATCAGCCCCAGCATTTT; CDR3 protein: CASSQDWGGQLLYSNQPQHF
J gene: TRBJ2-1; V gene: TRBV28; D gene: TRBD2; CDR3 DNA: TGTGCCAGCAACCTAGGACTAGCGGAAGGGGTTTACAATGAGCAGTTCTTC; CDR3 protein: CASNLGLAEGVYNEQFF
J gene: TRBJ1-4; V gene: TRBV2; D gene: TRBD1; CDR3 DNA: TGTGCCAGCAGTGACCACAGGGGGAGGGAAAAACTGTTTTTT; CDR3 protein: CASSDHRGREKLFF
J gene: TRBJ1-4; V gene: TRBV7-2; D gene: .; CDR3 DNA: TGTGCCAGCAGGGAAGGTTCCGGGACACTGCTTCGGGAAAAACTGTTTTTT; CDR3 protein: CASREGSGTLLREKLFF
J gene: TRBJ1-2; V gene: TRBV5-5; D gene: .; CDR3 DNA: TGTGCCACGGAAAGCCCGGGGGCTCGTTTGAATGGCTACACCTTC; CDR3 protein: CATESPGARLNGYTF
J gene: TRBJ1-3; V gene: TRBV11-2; D gene: .; CDR3 DNA: TGTGCCAGCAGTTTCTTCCCCTCTGGAAACACCATATATTTT; CDR3 protein: CASSFFPSGNTIYF
J gene: TRBJ2-7; V gene: TRBV13; D gene: TRBD1; CDR3 DNA: TGTGCCAGCAGCCCAACCGGGACAGTTTCCTACGAGCAGTACTTC; CDR3 protein: CASSPTGTVSYEQYF
J gene: TRBJ1-2; V gene: TRBV5-1; D gene: .; CDR3 DNA: TGCGCCAGCAGCAAAGGATTTACGACAGAGACCTATGGCTACACCTTC; CDR3 protein: CASSKGFTTETYGYTF
J gene: TRBJ1-5; V gene: TRBV9; D gene: .; CDR3 DNA: TGTGCCAGCAGCTCGGGCGTCGGGAGCAATCAGCCCCAGCATTTT; CDR3 protein: CASSSGVGSNQPQHF